This T cell receptor (beta chain) was identified in a study of cytomegalovirus exposure and HLA in healthy donors. About the study: The roughly 120 million unique TCR beta sequences, from some 170 million T cells, were found by an earlier analysis. Among approximately 390 genotyped donors, approximately 80% fell in the Caucasian-associated ancestry cluster.

The primer mix had 60 Vbeta and 13 Jbeta primers. Method: immunoSEQ multiplex PCR; TCRdb's copy keeps in-frame clones and lacks some. The sample yields 70,000 to 90,000 clones, roughly 61% seen once. About this clone: Its antigen remains unknown.

Germline-derived CDR1 and CDR2 are SNHLY and FYNNEI. This CDR3 has 16 residues. The junction had 9 bases not matched to a gene; V was cut back by 3 bases and J by 2 bases. Study observations and caveats: Some public TCRs appeared in many individuals, while most sequences were rare.

Input material: PBMCs. This chain joins TRBV2 and TRBJ1-1; 7 positions agree with TRBD1. This receptor was taken from a woman in her thirties or forties in good health and CMV-seropositive. The CDR3 sequence: CASSDPSGGGNTEAFF. The DNA for the CDR3 is TGTGCCAGCAGTGACCCGAGTGGAGGGGGCAACACTGAAGCTTTCTTT.